This T cell receptor (beta chain) was identified in a study of blood T cell repertoires in COVID-19. Study at large: Donors in the United States, Italy and Spain gave samples during acute or convalescent COVID-19.

As handled by the study authors: Nucleated cell counts were estimated from reference gene primer amplification. Sequencing used immunoSEQ multiplex PCR; TCRdb keeps in-frame clones, though not all of them. V and J calls and clone size are those listed in that table; D and trimming were worked out from the DNA. The repertoire holds about 210,000 clones, about 83% seen once, with approximately 6.2% in the top ten. V was pared by 3 bases and J by 2 bases, with 10 bases between. CDR1 is LNHDA, CDR2 SQIVND, per germline (reference sequence). The CDR3 is 14 amino acids. Sequenced sample: peripheral blood. This TCR was recovered from a man aged 60 to 75 who had recovered from COVID-19. The chain employs TRBV19 and TRBJ1-2; D is perhaps TRBD1 (5 bases). The CDR3 nucleotides read TGTGCCAGTAGTATGTCCGGGGGGAACTATGGCTACACCTTC. Its protein is CASSMSGGNYGYTF.